Listed below are T cell receptor beta chains from one sample, sequenced in a study of blood T cell repertoires in COVID-19. Some clones are missing from TCRdb's copy, which holds only in-frame ones; the method was immunoSEQ multiplex PCR. The table lists about 310,000 clones, around 87% of them singletons. Sample: peripheral blood. The receptors come from a man aged 50 or older with active or convalescent COVID-19. Both conserved end residues are part of each CDR3. A D gene is named only where the DNA matches it firmly. Some rows mark clone size as missing; the rest say once, few, many or name a class of expanded clone.

CASSVRGGLPNEQFF	TGTGCCAGTAGTGTCCGGGGGGGCCTCCCCAATGAGCAGTTCTTC	TRBV19	TRBJ2-1	TRBD2	-
CASSYQGQGGETF	TGTGCCAGCAGTTACCAGGGACAGGGAGGGGAAACCTTC	TRBV6-5	TRBJ1-2	TRBD1	-
CATSDTRGLRTKQYF	TGTGCCACCAGTGACACCAGGGGGCTTCGTACAAAGCAGTACTTC	TRBV24-1	TRBJ2-7	TRBD1	-
CAWSKNGEKLFF	TGTGCCTGGTCCAAAAATGGCGAAAAACTGTTTTTT	TRBV30	TRBJ1-4	-	-
CASSRGLAGGTQYF	TGTGCCAGCAGCCGGGGACTAGCGGGGGGGACCCAGTACTTC	TRBV9	TRBJ2-5	TRBD2	-
CATSRDGTGFSYEQYF	TGTGCCACCAGCAGGGATGGGACAGGATTCTCCTACGAGCAGTACTTC	TRBV15	TRBJ2-7	TRBD1	-
CASSYRGDLGNEQFF	TGTGCCAGCAGCTACAGGGGGGATCTTGGCAATGAGCAGTTCTTC	TRBV5-6	TRBJ2-1	TRBD1	-
CASTYTGQQGWETQYF	TGTGCCAGCACCTATACTGGGCAGCAGGGATGGGAGACCCAGTACTTC	TRBV7-9	TRBJ2-5	-	-
CASSRAMVSNQPQHF	TGTGCCAGCAGCCGGGCGATGGTAAGCAATCAGCCCCAGCATTTT	TRBV16	TRBJ1-5	-	-
CASSSGLLTGKRGYTF	TGTGCCAGCAGCTCAGGACTCCTGACAGGGAAGAGGGGCTACACCTTC	TRBV5-5	TRBJ1-2	TRBD1	-
CASSLDPGAYEQYF	TGTGCCAGCAGCTTAGATCCAGGGGCCTACGAGCAGTACTTC	TRBV7-3	TRBJ2-7	-	-
CASRTVSYNEQFF	TGTGCCAGCAGAACGGTCTCCTACAATGAGCAGTTCTTC	TRBV2	TRBJ2-1	-	-
CASSSPRAVVAFF	TGTGCCAGCAGCTCCCCCAGGGCGGTAGTGGCTTTCTTT	TRBV11-2	TRBJ1-1	-	-
CASSEFYGRGQETQYF	TGTGCCAGCAGTGAATTTTATGGTCGGGGACAAGAGACCCAGTACTTC	TRBV6-1	TRBJ2-5	-	few
CASSLPGQGPSQETQYF	TGTGCCAGCAGTTTGCCGGGACAGGGGCCGAGCCAAGAGACCCAGTACTTC	TRBV28	TRBJ2-5	TRBD1	-
CASSLGSGQLQETQYF	TGTGCCAGCAGCTTGGGTTCGGGACAGTTACAAGAGACCCAGTACTTC	TRBV5-4	TRBJ2-5	TRBD1	-
CASSETGTSGVNTGELFF	TGTGCCAGCAGCGAAACCGGGACTAGCGGGGTGAACACCGGGGAGCTGTTTTTT	TRBV9	TRBJ2-2	TRBD2	-
CASSVGRGTPQETQYF	TGTGCCAGCAGCGTAGGAAGGGGGACACCTCAAGAGACCCAGTACTTC	TRBV9	TRBJ2-5	-	-
CASSLMRTAWKTQYF	TGTGCCAGCAGCTTGATGCGGACAGCGTGGAAGACCCAGTACTTC	TRBV7-8	TRBJ2-5	-	-
CATARGQGWGYTF	TGTGCCACCGCGCGGGGACAGGGGTGGGGCTACACCTTC	TRBV24-1	TRBJ1-2	TRBD1	-
CASSQGLGGNSPLHF	TGCGCCAGCAGCCAAGGGTTAGGGGGAAATTCACCCCTCCACTTT	TRBV4-3	TRBJ1-6	-	once
CASSVAVGGSYGYTF	TGTGCCAGCAGCGTTGCTGTCGGGGGGTCCTATGGCTACACCTTC	TRBV7-2	TRBJ1-2	-	-
CASSEGLAGGIDEQYF	TGCGCCAGCAGCGAGGGACTAGCGGGAGGGATCGACGAGCAGTACTTC	TRBV5-1	TRBJ2-7	TRBD2	-
CASSIPAGLTSYGYTF	TGTGCCAGTAGTATCCCGGCAGGGTTAACGAGCTATGGCTACACCTTC	TRBV19	TRBJ1-2	-	-
CASSPGGTPAFSYNEQFF	TGTGCCAGCAGCCCGGGGGGCACCCCAGCTTTCTCCTACAATGAGCAGTTCTTC	TRBV7-3	TRBJ2-1	-	once
CASSPGQPNEKLFF	TGCGCCAGCTCCCCGGGACAGCCTAATGAAAAACTGTTTTTT	TRBV5-1	TRBJ1-4	TRBD1	-
CASSLSYSQLYYSTDTQYF	TGTGCCAGCAGTTTATCATACAGCCAGCTCTATTATAGCACAGATACGCAGTATTTT	TRBV27	TRBJ2-3	-	-
CASSFRRERDEQYF	TGTGCCAGCAGCTTTCGACGGGAGAGGGACGAGCAGTACTTC	TRBV5-4	TRBJ2-7	-	-
CASSSVGGGYYEQYF	TGTGCCAGCAGCTCGGTTGGCGGGGGTTACTACGAGCAGTACTTC	TRBV7-2	TRBJ2-7	TRBD2	-
CASSFPRYEQFF	TGTGCCAGCAGTTTCCCTAGATATGAGCAGTTCTTC	TRBV27	TRBJ2-1	-	-
CASSLTSRDRGSPLHF	TGCGCCAGCAGCTTGACCTCTCGGGACAGGGGTTCACCCCTCCACTTT	TRBV5-1	TRBJ1-6	TRBD1	-
CASSSGTGGEKLFF	TGTGCCAGCAGCTCCGGGACAGGGGGAGAAAAACTGTTTTTT	TRBV5-8	TRBJ1-4	TRBD1	-